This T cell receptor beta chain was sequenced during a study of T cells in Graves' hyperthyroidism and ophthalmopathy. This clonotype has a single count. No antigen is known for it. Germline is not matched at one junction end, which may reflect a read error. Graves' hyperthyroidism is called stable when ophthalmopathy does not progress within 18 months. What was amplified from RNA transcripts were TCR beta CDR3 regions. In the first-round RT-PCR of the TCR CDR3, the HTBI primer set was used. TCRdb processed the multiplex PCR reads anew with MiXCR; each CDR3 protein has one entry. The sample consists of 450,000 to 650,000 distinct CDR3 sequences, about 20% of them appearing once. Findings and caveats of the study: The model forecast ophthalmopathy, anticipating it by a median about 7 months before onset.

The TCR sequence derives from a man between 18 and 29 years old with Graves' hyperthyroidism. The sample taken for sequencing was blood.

The CDR3 spells CASSWVNTGDLFF. CDR3 sequence (DNA): TGTGCCAGCAGCTGGGTAAACACCGGGGATCTGTTTTTT. The chain is built from TRBV11-3 and TRBJ2-2; D is possibly TRBD2 (5 bases). CDR1 and CDR2 from the germline V gene are SGHNT and YENEEA. CDR3 length: 13 amino acids.